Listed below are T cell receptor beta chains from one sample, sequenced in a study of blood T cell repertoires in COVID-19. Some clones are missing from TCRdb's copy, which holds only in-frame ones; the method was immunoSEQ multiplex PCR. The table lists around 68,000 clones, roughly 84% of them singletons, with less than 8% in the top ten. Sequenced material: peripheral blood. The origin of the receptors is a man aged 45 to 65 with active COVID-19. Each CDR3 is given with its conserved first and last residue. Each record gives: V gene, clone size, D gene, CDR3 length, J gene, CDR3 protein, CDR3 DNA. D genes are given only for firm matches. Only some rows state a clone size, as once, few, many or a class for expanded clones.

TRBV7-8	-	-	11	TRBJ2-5	CASSWREVQYF	TGTGCCAGCAGCTGGAGGGAAGTCCAGTACTTC
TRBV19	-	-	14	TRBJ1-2	CASTSTRLGYGYTF	TGTGCCAGTACCTCAACTAGGTTGGGCTATGGCTACACCTTC
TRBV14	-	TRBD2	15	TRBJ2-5	CASSQASAGGETQYF	TGTGCCAGCAGCCAAGCGTCAGCGGGAGGAGAGACCCAGTACTTC
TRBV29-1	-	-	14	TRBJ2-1	CSVEGVRAYNEQFF	TGCAGCGTTGAAGGCGTCAGGGCGTACAATGAGCAGTTCTTC
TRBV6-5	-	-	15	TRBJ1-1	CASRMQQGSFSEAFF	TGTGCCAGCAGGATGCAACAGGGTAGTTTCTCTGAAGCTTTCTTT
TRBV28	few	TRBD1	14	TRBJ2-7	CASSTPGTAYEQYF	TGTGCCAGCAGTACCCCGGGGACAGCCTACGAGCAGTACTTC
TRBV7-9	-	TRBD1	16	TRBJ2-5	CASSPSPGQGQETQYF	TGTGCCAGCAGCCCATCACCTGGACAGGGGCAAGAGACCCAGTACTTC
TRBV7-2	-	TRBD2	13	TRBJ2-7	CASSQIAGLFQYF	TGTGCCAGCAGCCAAATAGCGGGGCTCTTTCAGTACTTC
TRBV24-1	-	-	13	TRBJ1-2	CATSDRLFDGYTF	TGTGCCACCAGTGATCGACTGTTCGATGGCTACACCTTC
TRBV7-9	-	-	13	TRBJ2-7	CASSLGLFYEQYF	TGTGCCAGCAGCTTGGGACTCTTCTACGAGCAGTACTTC
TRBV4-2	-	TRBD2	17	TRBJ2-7	CASSQEKTSPSVYEQYF	TGTGCCAGCAGCCAAGAAAAGACTAGCCCATCAGTCTACGAGCAGTACTTC
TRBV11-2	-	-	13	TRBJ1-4	CASSFRGNEKLFF	TGTGCCAGCAGCTTCAGGGGTAATGAAAAACTGTTTTTT
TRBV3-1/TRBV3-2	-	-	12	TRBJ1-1	CASSREYTEAFF	TGTGCCAGCAGCCGCGAGTACACTGAAGCTTTCTTT
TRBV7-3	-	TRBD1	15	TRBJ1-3	CASSPQGGSGNTIYF	TGTGCCAGCAGTCCACAGGGGGGCTCTGGAAACACCATATATTTT
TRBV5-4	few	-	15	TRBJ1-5	CASSLQGNSNQPQHF	TGTGCCAGCAGCTTGCAGGGAAATAGCAATCAGCCCCAGCATTTT
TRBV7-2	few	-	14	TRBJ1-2	CASSLVLASDGYTF	TGTGCCAGCAGCTTAGTTCTGGCCAGCGATGGCTACACCTTC
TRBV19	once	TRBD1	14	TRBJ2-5	CASSTQQGVATQYF	TGTGCCAGTAGTACTCAACAGGGGGTCGCGACCCAGTACTTC
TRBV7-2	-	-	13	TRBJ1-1	CASSPRGNTEAFF	TGTGCCAGCAGCCCTCGGGGGAACACTGAAGCTTTCTTT
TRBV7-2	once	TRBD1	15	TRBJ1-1	CASRPWTGADTEAFF	TGTGCCAGCAGACCCTGGACAGGGGCGGACACTGAAGCTTTCTTT
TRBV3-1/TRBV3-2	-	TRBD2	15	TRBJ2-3	CASSQDQTSGDTQYF	TGTGCCAGCAGCCAAGATCAAACTAGCGGAGATACGCAGTATTTT
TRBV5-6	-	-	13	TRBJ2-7	CASSRQLPYEQYF	TGTGCCAGCAGCCGACAGCTACCCTACGAGCAGTACTTC
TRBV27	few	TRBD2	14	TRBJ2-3	CASTDSGLTDTQYF	TGTGCCAGCACCGATAGCGGGCTCACAGATACGCAGTATTTT
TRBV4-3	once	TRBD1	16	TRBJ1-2	CASSQAADRGYYGYTF	TGCGCCAGCAGCCAAGCGGCGGACAGGGGATACTATGGCTACACCTTC
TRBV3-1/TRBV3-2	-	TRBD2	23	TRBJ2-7	CASSPRPGLAGGLASTISYEQYF	TGTGCCAGCAGCCCGAGGCCGGGACTAGCGGGAGGCCTTGCAAGTACCATCTCCTACGAGCAGTACTTC
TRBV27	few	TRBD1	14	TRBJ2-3	CASGDRGVTDTQYF	TGTGCCAGCGGTGACAGGGGTGTAACAGATACGCAGTATTTT
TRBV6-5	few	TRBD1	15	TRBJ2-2	CASWLDRGRTGELFF	TGTGCCAGCTGGCTTGACAGGGGGCGCACCGGGGAGCTGTTTTTT
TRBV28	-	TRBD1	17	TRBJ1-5	CASSSPSPGQSNQPQHF	TGTGCCAGCAGTTCCCCCTCTCCGGGACAGAGCAATCAGCCCCAGCATTTT
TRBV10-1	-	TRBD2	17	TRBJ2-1	CASSDTIGGLENNEQFF	TGCGCCAGCAGTGACACTATTGGGGGACTAGAGAACAATGAGCAGTTCTTC
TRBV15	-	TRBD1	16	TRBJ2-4	CATSTGQGWAKNIQYF	TGTGCCACCAGCACAGGACAGGGATGGGCCAAAAACATTCAGTACTTC
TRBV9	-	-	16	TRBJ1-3	CASSVATQGPGNTIYF	TGTGCCAGCAGCGTAGCCACTCAGGGGCCCGGAAACACCATATATTTT
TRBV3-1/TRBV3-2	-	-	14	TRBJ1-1	CASSQGTDNTEAFF	TGTGCCAGCAGCCAAGGGACAGATAACACTGAAGCTTTCTTT
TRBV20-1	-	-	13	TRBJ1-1	CSASRGLNTEAFF	TGCAGTGCTAGTCGCGGGTTGAACACTGAAGCTTTCTTT
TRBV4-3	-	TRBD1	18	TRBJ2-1	CASSQAPTGTGGNNEQFF	TGCGCCAGCAGCCAAGCCCCCACAGGGACAGGGGGAAACAATGAGCAGTTCTTC
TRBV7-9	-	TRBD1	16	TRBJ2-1	CASSSTGESSYNEQFF	TGTGCCAGCAGCTCAACAGGGGAGAGCTCCTACAATGAGCAGTTCTTC
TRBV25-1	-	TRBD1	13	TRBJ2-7	CATLDRVTYEQYF	TGTGCCACCTTGGACAGGGTTACCTACGAGCAGTACTTC
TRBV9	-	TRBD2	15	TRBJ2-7	CASSLSGTSGYEQYF	TGTGCCAGCAGCCTCTCCGGGACTAGCGGTTACGAGCAGTACTTC
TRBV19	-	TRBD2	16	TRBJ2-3	CASSSGLAGSSDTQYF	TGTGCCAGTAGTTCGGGACTAGCGGGATCTTCCGATACGCAGTATTTT
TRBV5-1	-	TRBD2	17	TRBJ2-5	CASSAGLAGGPRETQYF	TGCGCCAGCAGCGCCGGACTAGCGGGAGGGCCGCGAGAGACCCAGTACTTC
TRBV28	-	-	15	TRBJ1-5	CASSPAKGGGQPQHF	TGTGCCAGCAGTCCCGCCAAAGGTGGAGGTCAGCCCCAGCATTTT
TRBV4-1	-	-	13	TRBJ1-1	CASSQDQARPAFF	TGCGCCAGCAGCCAAGATCAAGCCAGGCCAGCTTTCTTT
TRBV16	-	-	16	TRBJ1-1	CASSRSRLQVNTEAFF	TGTGCCAGCAGCCGCTCTAGGCTACAGGTGAACACTGAAGCTTTCTTT